Listed below are T cell receptor beta chains from one sample, sequenced in a study of OX40 agonist ivuxolimab in advanced cancers. Only in-frame clones appear in the TCRdb table, and some are missing; sequencing was by immunoSEQ multiplex PCR. Altogether about 85,000 clones are present, around 87% being singletons, with the ten largest covering less than 0.4%. The specimen comprised CD4+ or CD8+ T cells sorted from blood, sampled in a trial of the OX40 agonist ivuxolimab. These receptors all stem from an adult with an advanced solid tumor such as melanoma, head and neck, liver or kidney cancer. Each CDR3 is given with its conserved first and last residue. The order of the fields is clone size, V gene, D gene, J gene, CDR3 DNA, CDR3 protein. D genes are given only for firm matches. Rows may omit the clone size; those that give it use once, few, many or a size class.

size: -; V: TRBV15; D: -; J: TRBJ2-5; DNA: TGTGCCACCAGCCGCCCCTGGATGAAGCAAGAGACCCAGTACTTC; CDR3: CATSRPWMKQETQYF
size: -; V: TRBV10-2; D: -; J: TRBJ1-1; DNA: TGCGCCAGCAGCTCTCAGGGTCTCAACACTGAAGCTTTCTTT; CDR3: CASSSQGLNTEAFF
size: -; V: TRBV6-1; D: TRBD1; J: TRBJ2-3; DNA: TGTGCCAGCAGTTCCAGGGGGCGAGGCACAGATACGCAGTATTTT; CDR3: CASSSRGRGTDTQYF
size: -; V: TRBV5-1; D: -; J: TRBJ2-1; DNA: TGCGCCAGCAAAGGGGGGCTGCTTGAGGGCTACAATGAGCAGTTCTTC; CDR3: CASKGGLLEGYNEQFF
size: -; V: TRBV29-1; D: -; J: TRBJ2-1; DNA: TGCAGCGTTGACTTTTCGCCTTCCTACAATGAGCAGTTCTTC; CDR3: CSVDFSPSYNEQFF
size: -; V: TRBV2; D: -; J: TRBJ2-5; DNA: TGTGCCAGCCAGGGTCAGCGGGCAGTGGAGACCCAGTACTTC; CDR3: CASQGQRAVETQYF
size: -; V: TRBV7-3; D: -; J: TRBJ2-2; DNA: TGTGCCAGCAGCTCATACCCGGACGGAAACACCGGGGAGCTGTTTTTT; CDR3: CASSSYPDGNTGELFF
size: -; V: TRBV9; D: -; J: TRBJ2-1; DNA: TGTGCCAGCAGCGTAGGGCTAGCCTCTCTCTTTTACAATGAGCAGTTCTTC; CDR3: CASSVGLASLFYNEQFF
size: -; V: TRBV5-8; D: -; J: TRBJ2-7; DNA: TGTGCCAGCAGCTTTGACTACGAGCAGTACTTC; CDR3: CASSFDYEQYF
size: -; V: TRBV19; D: -; J: TRBJ1-1; DNA: TGTGCCAGTTCAGGGGCCCTGGACACTGAAGCTTTCTTT; CDR3: CASSGALDTEAFF
size: -; V: TRBV7-9; D: TRBD1; J: TRBJ2-2; DNA: TGTGCCAGCAGCCCGGCGGGACAGGGAATCGCCGGGGAGCTGTTTTTT; CDR3: CASSPAGQGIAGELFF
size: -; V: TRBV6-5; D: -; J: TRBJ1-3; DNA: TGTGCCGCCGGGCGACTCTCTGGAAACACCATATATTTT; CDR3: CAAGRLSGNTIYF
size: -; V: TRBV10-3; D: -; J: TRBJ2-3; DNA: TGTGCCATCAGTAAACTCCAAGATACGCAGTATTTT; CDR3: CAISKLQDTQYF
size: few; V: TRBV6-6; D: -; J: TRBJ1-1; DNA: TGTGCCAGCCGAGCGTCCCTGAACACTGAAGCTTTCTTT; CDR3: CASRASLNTEAFF
size: -; V: TRBV5-1; D: TRBD1; J: TRBJ1-1; DNA: TGCGCCAGCAGCTTTGCCGGACAGGGGTACACTGAAGCTTTCTTT; CDR3: CASSFAGQGYTEAFF
size: -; V: TRBV6-5; D: TRBD2; J: TRBJ2-5; DNA: TGTGCCAGCAGTTACGAGGGCGGGAGAGGGGAGACCCAGTACTTC; CDR3: CASSYEGGRGETQYF
size: -; V: TRBV5-1; D: -; J: TRBJ2-2; DNA: TGCGCCAGCAGCTTAGGGACCCAAACGAACACCGGGGAGCTGTTTTTT; CDR3: CASSLGTQTNTGELFF
size: -; V: TRBV19; D: -; J: TRBJ1-3; DNA: TGTGCCAGTAGTATAGGAGGGAGCTCTGGAAACACCATATATTTT; CDR3: CASSIGGSSGNTIYF
size: -; V: TRBV28; D: -; J: TRBJ1-5; DNA: TGTGCCAGTCTTCGTCCTAGCAATCAGCCCCAGCATTTT; CDR3: CASLRPSNQPQHF
size: -; V: TRBV7-2; D: TRBD2; J: TRBJ2-5; DNA: TGTGCCAGCAGCTTAAGGCTAGCGGGCATAAGATGGGAGACCCAGTACTTC; CDR3: CASSLRLAGIRWETQYF
size: -; V: TRBV6-5; D: -; J: TRBJ1-2; DNA: TGTGCCAGCAGTTACGAGCGGGGACCATATGGCTACACCTTC; CDR3: CASSYERGPYGYTF
size: -; V: TRBV7-9; D: -; J: TRBJ1-1; DNA: TGTGCCAGCAGCTTAAGCGAGGGGTACACTGAAGCTTTCTTT; CDR3: CASSLSEGYTEAFF
size: -; V: TRBV5-4; D: -; J: TRBJ2-5; DNA: TGTGCCAGCAGCTTTGAACTGGGACTCCAAGAGACCCAGTACTTC; CDR3: CASSFELGLQETQYF
size: -; V: TRBV5-1; D: TRBD2; J: TRBJ2-3; DNA: TGCGCCAGCAGCTTCGGACTAGCGGGAAGCACAGATACGCAGTATTTT; CDR3: CASSFGLAGSTDTQYF
size: -; V: TRBV7-2; D: -; J: TRBJ2-7; DNA: TGTGCCAGCAGCTTATTAGTCGGGAGACCCGTCAACGAGCAGTACTTC; CDR3: CASSLLVGRPVNEQYF
size: -; V: TRBV7-2; D: -; J: TRBJ1-4; DNA: TGTGCCAGCAGGTCAACAGGTGATGAAAAACTGTTTTTT; CDR3: CASRSTGDEKLFF
size: -; V: TRBV4-1; D: -; J: TRBJ2-1; DNA: TGCGCCAGCAGCCAAATGGGGGCGGGTGAGCAGTTCTTC; CDR3: CASSQMGAGEQFF
size: -; V: TRBV18; D: -; J: TRBJ2-2; DNA: TGTGCCAGCTCACATTACACCGGGGAGCTGTTTTTT; CDR3: CASSHYTGELFF
size: -; V: TRBV29-1; D: -; J: TRBJ2-3; DNA: TGCAGCGCTGGGACCGCAAGGCCTTCCACAGATACGCAGTATTTT; CDR3: CSAGTARPSTDTQYF
size: -; V: TRBV27; D: TRBD1; J: TRBJ1-3; DNA: TGTGCCAGCAGCGGGACAGGGGCTGGAGACACCATATATTTT; CDR3: CASSGTGAGDTIYF